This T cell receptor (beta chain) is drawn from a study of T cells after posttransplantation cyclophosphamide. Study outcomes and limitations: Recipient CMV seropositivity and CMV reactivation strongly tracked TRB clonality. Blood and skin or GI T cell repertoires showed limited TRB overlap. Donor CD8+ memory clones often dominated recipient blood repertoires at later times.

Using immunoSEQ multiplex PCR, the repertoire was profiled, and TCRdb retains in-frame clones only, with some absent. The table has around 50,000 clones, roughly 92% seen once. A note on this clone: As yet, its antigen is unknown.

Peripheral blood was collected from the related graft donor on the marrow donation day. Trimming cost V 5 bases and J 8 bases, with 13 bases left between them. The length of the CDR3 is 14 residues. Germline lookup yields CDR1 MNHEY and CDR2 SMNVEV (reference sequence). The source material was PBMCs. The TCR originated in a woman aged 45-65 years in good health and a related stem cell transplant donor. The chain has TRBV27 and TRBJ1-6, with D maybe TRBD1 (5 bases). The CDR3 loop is CASSEQVRDSPLHF. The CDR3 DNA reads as TGTGCCAGCAGTGAACAGGTCAGGGATTCACCCCTCCACTTT.